The 8 T cell receptor beta chains reported below all come from one sample, sequenced in a study of regulatory T cells in long-lasting Graves disease. As for time point: persistent/refractory GD, antithyroid drugs over 5 years with positive TRAb. Extracted PBMC RNA gave rise to the TCR library. iRepertoire HTBI primers and Arm-PCR of CDR3 regions built TCR beta libraries. TCRdb analysed the multiplex PCR reads with MiXCR anew, one entry per CDR3 protein. Of 400,000 to 500,000 distinct CDR3 sequences listed, around 23% are singletons. The specimen was peripheral blood mononuclear cells (PBMCs), collected when the disease was refractory, from a patient treated with antithyroid drugs. The receptors originated from a female donor with Graves disease.

This clonotype occurred a few times. The chain couples TRBV12-3 or TRBV12-4 to TRBJ1-1, with D unclear. V gave up 6 bases and J gave up 0 bases, with 8 bases separating them. The CDR3 has 13 residues. This CDR3 reads CASRRPMNTEAFF. The CDR3 coding sequence is TGTGCCAGCAGGAGACCTATGAACACTGAAGCTTTCTTT.

The chain has TRBV4-1 and TRBJ2-3; no reliable D call. V gave up 4 bases and J gave up 5 bases, with 13 bases separating them. This CDR3 is 14 amino acids long. The germline CDR1 and CDR2 sequences are MGHRA and YSYEKL. The CDR3 DNA sequence: TGCGCCAGCAGCCTGATCCCCTCGGAAGATACGCAGTATTTT. Translation: CASSLIPSEDTQYF.

This clonotype was seen many times. The J gene is TRBJ1-2, the V gene TRBV20-1, with 8 bases identical to TRBD1. J was trimmed by 4 bases and V by 4 bases; bases with no gene match: 5. Germline CDR1 and CDR2: DFQATT and SNEGSKA (reference sequence). The CDR3 has 13 amino acids. CDR3 loop: CSAKGTGSYGYTF. CDR3 nucleotides: TGCAGTGCTAAAGGGACAGGTTCCTATGGCTACACCTTC.

Remarks on this clonotype: This may come from a read error, since a much larger clone is one base off. The conserved final phenylalanine or tryptophan is absent from the CDR3, which likely points to a read error. V gene TRBV12-3 or TRBV12-4 combines with J gene TRBJ1-5; perhaps TRBD1 as D (6 bases). This CDR3 is built from 14 residues. This CDR3 reads CATRGEQGNQPQHS. The CDR3, as DNA: TGTGCTACGAGGGGGGAGCAAGGCAATCAGCCCCAGCATTCT.

The table lists this clonotype with many counts. The chain couples TRBV2 to TRBJ2-1, with D uncertain. V was trimmed by 8 bases and J by 0 bases, leaving 14 bases between them. Germline CDR1 reads SNHLY; CDR2 reads FYNNEI. This CDR3 is built from 15 residues. CDR3 sequence reads: CASSLLASSYNEQFF. DNA of the CDR3: TGTGCCAGCTCCCTACTCGCTAGCTCCTACAATGAGCAGTTCTTC.

This clonotype has only a few counts. The J gene is TRBJ2-6, the V gene TRBV28, with 7 bases fitting TRBD1. Germline lookup yields CDR1 MDHEN and CDR2 SYDVKM. V dropped 8 bases and J dropped 0; count of bases not matched to a gene: 4. The CDR3 contains 15 residues. The CDR3 spells CASAWTGSGANVLTF. The CDR3 DNA is TGTGCCAGCGCCTGGACAGGCTCTGGGGCCAACGTCCTGACTTTC.

This clonotype was counted only a few times. V is TRBV20-1 and J is TRBJ2-7; the match to TRBD2 covers 9 bases. The CDR3 runs 15 residues. The germline CDR1 and CDR2 sequences are DFQATT and SNEGSKA (reference sequence). Trimming took 0 bases from V and 0 from J; bases not matched to a gene: 3. CDR3 amino acids: CSARDQRGDSYEQYF. The CDR3 region has the DNA TGCAGTGCTAGAGATCAGCGGGGGGACTCCTACGAGCAGTACTTC.

The chain recombines TRBV5-5 with TRBJ2-3, with 11 bases lining up with TRBD2. Trimming at V came to 3 bases and at J to 6 bases, leaving 9 bases not matched to a gene. Germline V gene sequence: CDR1 SGHKS, CDR2 YYEKEE (reference sequence). This CDR3 is built from 16 residues. The CDR3, as DNA: TGTGCCAGCAGCTCCTATAGCGGGAGGGAGTCCGATACGCAGTATTTT. Translated: CASSSYSGRESDTQYF.